A selection of T cell receptor beta chains follows, all from one sample in a study of CD8+CD57+ T cells in acquired aplastic anemia. TCRdb reanalysed the reads using MiXCR and keeps one entry per CDR3 protein. The sample shows around 170,000 distinct CDR3 sequences, 63% of them seen only once. The sample consisted of sorted CD4+, CD8+, or CD8+CD57+ T cells (not recorded which) from PBMCs. The receptors derive from a human donor in good health. Each CDR3 is given without its conserved first and last residue.

>12|TRBV7-8
ASSSGTGTYEQY
>11|TRBV7-9
ASSQELAYEQY
>13|TRBV2
ASSELGTANTEAF
>10|TRBV10-3
AISDTRPEQY
>13|TRBV29-1
SVAGGGKHTYEQY
>12|TRBV19
ASRSTDRVDEAF
>11|TRBV7-6
ASSLDSYYGYT
>12|TRBV24-1
ATSDWDSNQPQH
>12|TRBV19
ASSWASGSHEQY
>12|TRBV20-1
SALGQGGYNEQF
>14|TRBV7-9
ASSSLTGTGTGEQY
>11|TRBV2
ASTMDRVNEQF
>14|TRBV9
ASSVATSGSYNEQL
>10|TRBV6-5
ASRQGYNEQF
>12|TRBV10-1
ASASGSGTDTQY
>11|TRBV2
ASLPDRPYGYT
>16|TRBV12-3/TRBV12-4
ASSLAGSGTGDFTEAF
>10|TRBV6-1
ASRAAIYGYT
>10|TRBV29-1
SVELAVETQY
>14|TRBV7-9
ASSTTSGSSYNEQF
>12|TRBV2
ASRYERYTDTQY
>13|TRBV7-2
ASTTPAGNPYEQY
>11|TRBV2
ASSVEGNAEAF
>12|TRBV15
ATSSDSGTNEQF
>12|TRBV11-2
ASSLGGAGNTIY
>11|TRBV25-1
ASTRGYNQPQH